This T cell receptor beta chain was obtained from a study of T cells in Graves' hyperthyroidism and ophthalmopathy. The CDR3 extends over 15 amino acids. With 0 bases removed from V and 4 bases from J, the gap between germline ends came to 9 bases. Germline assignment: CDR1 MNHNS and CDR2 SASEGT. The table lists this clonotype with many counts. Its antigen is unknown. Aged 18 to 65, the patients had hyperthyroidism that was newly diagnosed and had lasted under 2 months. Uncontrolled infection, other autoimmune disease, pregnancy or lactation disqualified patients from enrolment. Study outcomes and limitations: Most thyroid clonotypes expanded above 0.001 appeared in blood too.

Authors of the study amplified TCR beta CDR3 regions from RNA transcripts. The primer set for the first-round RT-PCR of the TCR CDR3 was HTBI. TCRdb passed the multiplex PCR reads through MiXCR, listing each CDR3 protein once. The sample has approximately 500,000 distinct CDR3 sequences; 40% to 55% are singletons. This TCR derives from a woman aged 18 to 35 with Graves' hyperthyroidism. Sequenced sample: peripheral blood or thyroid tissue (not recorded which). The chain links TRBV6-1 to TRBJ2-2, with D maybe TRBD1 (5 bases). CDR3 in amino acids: CASSEALGVTGELFF. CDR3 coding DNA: TGTGCCAGCAGTGAAGCGCTAGGGGTCACCGGGGAGCTGTTTTTT.